This entry describes one T cell receptor (beta chain). Between the trimmed V and J ends, which lost 4 bases and 8 bases, there was a span of 11 bases. The V gene's germline CDR1 is PRHDT and CDR2 FYEKMQ (reference sequence). CDR3 length: 13 residues. The sample comes from a study of T cell changes during pregnancy in multiple sclerosis. Using immunoSEQ multiplex PCR, the repertoire was profiled, and TCRdb retains in-frame clones only, with some absent. The repertoire holds tens of thousands of clones, around nine tenths seen once, with roughly 3.2% in the top ten. The input for sequencing was CD8+ T cells from peripheral blood mononuclear cells, taken before pregnancy. This chain links TRBV13 with TRBJ1-4; weak D call: TRBD1 (6 bases). The source of this sequence is a female donor with multiple sclerosis, enrolled in a pregnancy study. The DNA of the CDR3 is TGTGCCAGCAGCTCAAGGGGGAACGAAAAACTGTTTTTT. Its protein product is CASSSRGNEKLFF.